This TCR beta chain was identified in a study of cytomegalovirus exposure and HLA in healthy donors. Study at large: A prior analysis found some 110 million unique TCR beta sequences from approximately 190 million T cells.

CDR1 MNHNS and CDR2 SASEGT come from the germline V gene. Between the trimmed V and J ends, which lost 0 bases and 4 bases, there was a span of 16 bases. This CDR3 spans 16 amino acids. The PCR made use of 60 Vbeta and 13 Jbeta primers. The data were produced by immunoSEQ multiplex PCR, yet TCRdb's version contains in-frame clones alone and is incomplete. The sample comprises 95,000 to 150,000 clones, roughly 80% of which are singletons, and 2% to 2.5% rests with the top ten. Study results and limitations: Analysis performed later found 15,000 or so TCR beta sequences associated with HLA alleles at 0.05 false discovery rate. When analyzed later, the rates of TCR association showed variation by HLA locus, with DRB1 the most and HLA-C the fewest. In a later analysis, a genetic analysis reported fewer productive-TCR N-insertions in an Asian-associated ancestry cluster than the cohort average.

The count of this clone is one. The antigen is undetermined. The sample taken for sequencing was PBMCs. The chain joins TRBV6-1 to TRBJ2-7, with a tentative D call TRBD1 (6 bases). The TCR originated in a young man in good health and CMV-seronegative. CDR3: CASSEAYGGEVYEQYF. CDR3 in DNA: TGTGCCAGCAGTGAAGCGTATGGGGGCGAGGTGTACGAGCAGTACTTC.